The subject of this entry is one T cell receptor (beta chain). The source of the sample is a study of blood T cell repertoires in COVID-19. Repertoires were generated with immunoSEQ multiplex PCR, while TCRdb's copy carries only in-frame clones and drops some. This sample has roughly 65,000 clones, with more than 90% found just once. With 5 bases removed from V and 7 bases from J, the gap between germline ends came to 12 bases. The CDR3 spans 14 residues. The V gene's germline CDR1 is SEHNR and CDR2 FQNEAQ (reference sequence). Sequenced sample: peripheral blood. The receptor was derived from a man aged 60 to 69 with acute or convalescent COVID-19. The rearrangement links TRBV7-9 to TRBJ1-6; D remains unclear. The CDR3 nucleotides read TGTGCCAGCAGCAAGCCCACTCGCAATTCACCCCTCCACTTT. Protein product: CASSKPTRNSPLHF.